This T cell receptor (beta chain) was documented in a study of blood T cell repertoires in COVID-19. On the study more broadly: From the United States, Italy and Spain came samples of acute and convalescent COVID-19. In each case, the material was cDNA or gDNA derived from T cells, B-cell-depleted T cells, or PBMCs.

The CDR3 is made up of 14 amino acids. Trimming pared 6 bases from V and 11 bases from J, leaving 22 bases between. CDR1 and CDR2 from the germline V gene are SNHLY and FYNNEI. In the authors' workflow: Scientists estimated how many nucleated cells there were by amplifying reference gene primers. Clones were sequenced by immunoSEQ multiplex PCR, and TCRdb holds only the in-frame ones, with some missing. For V, J and clone size, that table is used; D and trimming come from the DNA. The data contain 270,000 or so clones, around 82% of them singletons. The origin of this receptor is a woman younger than 35 with acute or convalescent COVID-19. Sequenced sample: peripheral blood. The rearrangement joins TRBV2 to TRBJ1-1; D is possibly TRBD1 (5 bases). DNA for the CDR3: TGTGCCAGCAGCTTGGACGGAAGGGCGGGGGGGGCTTTCTTT. Translating it yields CASSLDGRAGGAFF.